The rows below give T cell receptor beta chains drawn from one sample of a study of regulatory T cells in long-lasting Graves disease. TCRdb reanalysed the multiplex PCR reads using MiXCR and keeps one entry per CDR3 protein. The sample includes about 460,000 distinct CDR3 sequences, approximately 14% of them seen just once. The sample also formed part of further work on T cells in Graves' hyperthyroidism and ophthalmopathy.

The material sequenced was peripheral blood mononuclear cells (PBMCs), taken at new diagnosis, from a patient treated with antithyroid drugs. The receptors derive from a woman in her forties or fifties with Graves disease. Each CDR3 is given with its conserved first and last residue. A D gene is named only where the DNA matches it firmly. Clone size is given for some rows only: seen once, a few or many times, or a class if the clone is expanded.

j_call clone_size d_call v_call cdr3_length cdr3_nt cdr3_aa
TRBJ1-6 few . TRBV27 13 TGTGCCAGCAGTTTAGGGCAGAGTTCACCCCTCCACTTT CASSLGQSSPLHF
TRBJ2-1 few TRBD1 TRBV5-1 18 TGCGCCAGCAGCTTGCGGACCGGACAGGGGATTTCTTACAATGAGCAGTTCTTC CASSLRTGQGISYNEQFF
TRBJ2-7 many . TRBV3-1 12 TGTGCCAGCAGCCGGACCCAAGACGAGCAGTACTTC CASSRTQDEQYF
TRBJ2-2 many TRBD2 TRBV10-1 16 TGCGCCAGCAGTGAGTGGTTAGCGGGAGCAGGCGGGGAGCTGTTTTTT CASSEWLAGAGGELFF
TRBJ1-1 many TRBD1 TRBV28 15 TGTGCCAGCAGGTCATCAGGACAGGTGGACACTGAAGCTTTCTTT CASRSSGQVDTEAFF
TRBJ1-6 many TRBD1 TRBV6-1 15 TGTGCCAGCAGTGCCGGACAGGGGTCTAATTCACCCCTCCACTTT CASSAGQGSNSPLHF
TRBJ1-1 many TRBD1 TRBV2 15 TGTGCCAGCAGTCTGCAGGGGGCGTATAACACTGAAGCTTTCTTT CASSLQGAYNTEAFF
TRBJ1-5 many . TRBV12-3/TRBV12-4 13 TGTGCCAGCAGTTTAGGACAGGTCTCTCCCCAGCATTTT CASSLGQVSPQHF
TRBJ1-1 many TRBD1 TRBV6-1 15 TGTGCCAGCAGTCACCAGGGGGCGAAACACGCTGAAGCTTTCTTT CASSHQGAKHAEAFF
TRBJ1-1 many . TRBV5-1 14 TGCGCCAGCAGCTTCAGGGTAGGGGACACTGAAGCTTTCTTT CASSFRVGDTEAFF
TRBJ2-7 many . TRBV5-1 16 TGCGCCAGCAGCTTGGCGGGGGGCCCGAACTCCTACGAGCAGTACTTC CASSLAGGPNSYEQYF
TRBJ2-3 . . TRBV5-1 16 TGCGCCAGCAGCTTGGCTGCGCCACAGGGTCCAGATACGCAGTATTTT CASSLAAPQGPDTQYF
TRBJ2-5 many TRBD1 TRBV5-1 13 TGCGCCAGCAGCTTGAGGGGGCGGGAGACCCAGTACTTC CASSLRGRETQYF
TRBJ2-1 . TRBD2 TRBV28 16 TGTGCCAGCAACAAACTAGCGACGCCCACCCACAATGAGCAGTTCTTC CASNKLATPTHNEQFF
TRBJ2-7 . . TRBV2 11 TGTGCCAGCAGTATTCTCTACGAGCAGTACTTC CASSILYEQYF
TRBJ1-1 . . TRBV30 14 TGTGCCTGGGTCCTCGGGGGCGGGGACACTGAAGCTTTCTTT CAWVLGGGDTEAFF
TRBJ1-2 many TRBD1 TRBV7-3 13 TGTGCCAGCAGCCCCGGGGACAGCTATGGCTACACCTTC CASSPGDSYGYTF
TRBJ1-2 few TRBD1 TRBV3-1 16 TGTGCCAGCAGCCAAGACGGGACAGGCGGGGTTTATGGCTACACCTTC CASSQDGTGGVYGYTF
TRBJ2-7 . TRBD2 TRBV19 16 TGTGCCAGTAGCGCCGCCGGGACTAGCGGAACCTACGAGCAGTACTTC CASSAAGTSGTYEQYF